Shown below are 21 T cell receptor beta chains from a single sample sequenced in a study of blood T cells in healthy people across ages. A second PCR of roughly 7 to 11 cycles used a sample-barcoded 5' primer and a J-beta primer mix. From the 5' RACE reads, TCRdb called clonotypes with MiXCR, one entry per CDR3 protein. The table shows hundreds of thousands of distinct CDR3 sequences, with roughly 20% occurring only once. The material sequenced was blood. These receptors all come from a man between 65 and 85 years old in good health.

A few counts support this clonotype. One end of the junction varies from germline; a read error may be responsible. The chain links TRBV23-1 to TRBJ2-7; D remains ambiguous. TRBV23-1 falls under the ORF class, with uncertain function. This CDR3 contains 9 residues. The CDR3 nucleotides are TGCGCCAGCAGTCAAGAACCAAACTTC. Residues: CASSQEPNF.

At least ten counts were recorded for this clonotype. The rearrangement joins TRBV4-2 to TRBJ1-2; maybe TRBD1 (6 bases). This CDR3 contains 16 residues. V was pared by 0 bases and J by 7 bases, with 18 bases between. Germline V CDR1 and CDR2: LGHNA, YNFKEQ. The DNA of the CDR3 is TGTGCCAGCAGCCAAGACCGTTACGGGGGCGAGGGTGGCTACACCTTC. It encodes CASSQDRYGGEGGYTF.

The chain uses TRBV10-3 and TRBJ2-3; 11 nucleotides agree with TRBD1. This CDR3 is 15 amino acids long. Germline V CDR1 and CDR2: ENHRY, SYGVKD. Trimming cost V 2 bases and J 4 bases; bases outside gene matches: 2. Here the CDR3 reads CAISERDRGSDTQYF. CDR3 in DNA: TGTGCCATCAGTGAGCGGGACAGGGGGTCAGATACGCAGTATTTT.

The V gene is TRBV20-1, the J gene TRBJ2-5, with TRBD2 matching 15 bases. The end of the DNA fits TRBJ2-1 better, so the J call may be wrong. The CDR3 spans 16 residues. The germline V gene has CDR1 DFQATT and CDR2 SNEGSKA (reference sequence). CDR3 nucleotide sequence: TGCAGTGCTCCCGGACTAGCGGGAGGGGGCAACAATGAGCAGTTCTTC. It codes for CSAPGLAGGGNNEQFF.

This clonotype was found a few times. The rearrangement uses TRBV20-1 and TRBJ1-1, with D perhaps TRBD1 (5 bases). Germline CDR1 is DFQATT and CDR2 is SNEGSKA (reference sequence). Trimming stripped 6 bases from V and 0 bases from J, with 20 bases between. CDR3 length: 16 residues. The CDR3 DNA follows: TGCAGTGCGCGGGATGGGGGGAAGGTCATGAACACTGAAGCTTTCTTT. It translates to CSARDGGKVMNTEAFF.

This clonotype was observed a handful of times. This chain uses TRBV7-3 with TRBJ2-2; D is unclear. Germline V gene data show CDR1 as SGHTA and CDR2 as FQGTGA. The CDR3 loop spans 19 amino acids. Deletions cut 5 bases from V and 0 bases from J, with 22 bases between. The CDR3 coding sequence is TGTGCCAGCAGCCTCCAGGCGGCTCTTACTTCCGCGAACACCGGGGAGCTGTTTTTT. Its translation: CASSLQAALTSANTGELFF.

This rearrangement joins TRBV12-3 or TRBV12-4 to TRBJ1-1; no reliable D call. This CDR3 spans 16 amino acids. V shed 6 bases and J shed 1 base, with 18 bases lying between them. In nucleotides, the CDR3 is TGTGCCAGCAGCTTACCAACCGGGATAGGGAACACTGAAGCTTTCTTT. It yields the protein CASSLPTGIGNTEAFF.

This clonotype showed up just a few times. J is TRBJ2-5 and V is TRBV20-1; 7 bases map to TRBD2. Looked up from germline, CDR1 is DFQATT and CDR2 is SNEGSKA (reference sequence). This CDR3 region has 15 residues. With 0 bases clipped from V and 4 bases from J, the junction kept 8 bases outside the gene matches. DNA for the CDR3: TGCAGTGCTAGAGATGTACGGGAGGTCTCAGAGACCCAGTACTTC. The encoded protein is CSARDVREVSETQYF.

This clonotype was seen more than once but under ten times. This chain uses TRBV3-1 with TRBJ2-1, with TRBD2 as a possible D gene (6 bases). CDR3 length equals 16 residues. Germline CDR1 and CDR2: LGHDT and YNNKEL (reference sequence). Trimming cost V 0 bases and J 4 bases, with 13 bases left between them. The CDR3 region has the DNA TGTGCCAGCAGCCAAGATGGGACTGGGGGGTACAATGAGCAGTTCTTC. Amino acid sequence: CASSQDGTGGYNEQFF.

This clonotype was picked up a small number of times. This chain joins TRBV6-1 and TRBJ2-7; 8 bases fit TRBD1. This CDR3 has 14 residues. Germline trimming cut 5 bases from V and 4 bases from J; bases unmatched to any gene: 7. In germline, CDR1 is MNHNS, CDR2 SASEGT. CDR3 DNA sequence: TGTGCCAGCAGTAAGACAGGGGAAGTGTACGAGCAGTACTTC. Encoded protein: CASSKTGEVYEQYF.

The CDR3 nucleotides read TGCGCCAGCAGCCAGGGACAGGGGGCCTCAGGAGGCTACACCTTC. Amino acids: CASSQGQGASGGYTF. The chain combines TRBV4-1 with TRBJ1-2; 12 bases match TRBD1. The CDR3 extends over 15 amino acids. J lost 8 bases, V lost 3 bases, and 7 bases had no gene match. Per the germline V gene, CDR1 is MGHRA and CDR2 is YSYEKL.

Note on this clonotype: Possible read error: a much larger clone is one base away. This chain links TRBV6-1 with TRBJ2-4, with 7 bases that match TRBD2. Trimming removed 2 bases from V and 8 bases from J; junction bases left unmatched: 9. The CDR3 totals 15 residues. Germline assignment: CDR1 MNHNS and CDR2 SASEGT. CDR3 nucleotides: TGTGCCAGCAGTGAAACGAGACTAGCCAAGGACATTCAGTACTTC. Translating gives CASSETRLAKDIQYF.

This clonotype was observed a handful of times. The CDR3 DNA is TGCGCCAGCAGCTCCCTAGGACAGGGAAGGTTTGCGGACTTAGCCAAAAACATTCAGTACTTC. Translation gives CASSSLGQGRFADLAKNIQYF. This chain uses TRBV5-1 with TRBJ2-4; 8 bases match TRBD1. The CDR3 is made up of 21 amino acids. Germline lookup yields CDR1 SGHRS and CDR2 YFSETQ. Trimming at V came to 3 bases and at J to 0 bases, leaving 20 bases not matched to a gene.

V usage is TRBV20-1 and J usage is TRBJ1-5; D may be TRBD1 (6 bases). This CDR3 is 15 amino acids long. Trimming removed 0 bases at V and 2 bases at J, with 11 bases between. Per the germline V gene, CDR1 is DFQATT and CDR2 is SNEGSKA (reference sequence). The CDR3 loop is CSAREDSRGNQPQHF. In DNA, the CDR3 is TGCAGTGCTAGAGAGGACAGTAGGGGCAATCAGCCCCAGCATTTT.

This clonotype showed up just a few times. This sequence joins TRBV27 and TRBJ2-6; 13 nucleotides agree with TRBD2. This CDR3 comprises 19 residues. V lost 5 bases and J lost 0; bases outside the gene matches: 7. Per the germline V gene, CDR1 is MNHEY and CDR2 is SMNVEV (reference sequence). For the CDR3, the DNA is TGTGCCAGCAGTCAGACTAGCGGGAGGAGCCTCTCTGGGGCCAACGTCCTGACTTTC. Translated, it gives CASSQTSGRSLSGANVLTF.

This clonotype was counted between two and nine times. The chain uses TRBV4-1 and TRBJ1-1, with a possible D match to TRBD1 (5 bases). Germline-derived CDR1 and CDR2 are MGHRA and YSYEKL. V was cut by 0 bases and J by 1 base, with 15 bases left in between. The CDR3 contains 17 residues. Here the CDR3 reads CASSQDFDRDSNTEAFF. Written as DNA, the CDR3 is TGCGCCAGCAGCCAAGATTTCGACAGAGATTCGAACACTGAAGCTTTCTTT.

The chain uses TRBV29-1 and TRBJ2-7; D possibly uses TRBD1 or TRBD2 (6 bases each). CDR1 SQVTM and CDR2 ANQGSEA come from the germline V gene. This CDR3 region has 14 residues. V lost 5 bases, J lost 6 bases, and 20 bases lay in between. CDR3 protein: CSVSGGGRGTEQYF. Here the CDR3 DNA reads TGCAGCGTTAGCGGAGGGGGTCGCGGGACCGAGCAGTACTTC.

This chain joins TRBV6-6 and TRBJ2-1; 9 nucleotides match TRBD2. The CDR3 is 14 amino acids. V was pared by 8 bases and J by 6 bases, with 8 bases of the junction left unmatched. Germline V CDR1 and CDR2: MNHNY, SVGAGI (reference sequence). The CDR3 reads CASARTSEINEQFF. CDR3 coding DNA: TGTGCCAGCGCGCGGACTAGCGAGATCAATGAGCAGTTCTTC.

CDR3 nucleotides: TGCAGTGCCACCTTTGAGGAGACCCAGTACTTC. This codes for CSATFEETQYF. The chain is built from TRBV20-1 and TRBJ2-1, with D hard to call. Judging by the DNA end, TRBJ2-5 fits better; the J call may be wrong. There are 11 residues in the CDR3. The V gene's germline CDR1 is DFQATT and CDR2 SNEGSKA (reference sequence).

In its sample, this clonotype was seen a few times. CDR3 residues: CASSHPDSPHTEAFF. CDR3 coding DNA: TGCGCCAGCAGCCACCCGGACAGTCCTCACACTGAAGCTTTCTTT. The chain carries TRBV4-1 and TRBJ1-1, with a weak D call TRBD1 (6 bases). The CDR3 spans 15 residues. V lost 3 bases to trimming and J lost 3 bases, with 14 bases between them. Germline CDR1 and CDR2: MGHRA and YSYEKL.

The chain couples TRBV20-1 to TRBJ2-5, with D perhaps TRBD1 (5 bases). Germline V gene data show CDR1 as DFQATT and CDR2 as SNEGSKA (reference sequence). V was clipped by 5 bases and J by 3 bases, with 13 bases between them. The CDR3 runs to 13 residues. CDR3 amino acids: CSAGASSEETQYF. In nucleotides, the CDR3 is TGCAGTGCTGGGGCTTCTTCGGAAGAGACCCAGTACTTC.